A selection of T cell receptor beta chains follows, all from one sample in a study of T cells after yellow fever vaccination. Via MiXCR, TCRdb re-called the 5' RACE reads, giving one row per CDR3 protein. The sample holds 310,000 or so distinct CDR3 sequences, approximately 3.8% seen once. The starting material was PBMCs, obtained on the day of the yellow fever booster vaccination. These TCRs come from a man younger than 35 who received the YFV17D yellow fever vaccine. The CDR3 runs from the conserved cysteine through the conserved F or W. Each record gives: clone size, J gene, V gene, D gene, CDR3 protein, CDR3 DNA. The D gene is left open where the match is weak. For some rows the clone size is stated as once, few or many, or as a class when expanded; others skip it.

>-|TRBJ2-3|TRBV12-3/TRBV12-4|TRBD1
CASSLISEGATDTQYF
TGTGCCAGCAGTTTAATAAGTGAGGGGGCCACAGATACGCAGTATTTT
>many|TRBJ2-7|TRBV5-4|-
CASSPRRAGNPYEQYF
TGTGCCAGCAGCCCCCGGAGGGCAGGCAATCCCTACGAGCAGTACTTC
>many|TRBJ2-7|TRBV12-3/TRBV12-4|-
CASSFAGSTAYEQYF
TGTGCCAGCAGTTTCGCAGGGTCTACGGCCTACGAGCAGTACTTC
>many|TRBJ1-4|TRBV12-3/TRBV12-4|-
CASRDTGTGGFNEKLFF
TGTGCCAGCAGGGACACGGGGACGGGAGGATTTAATGAAAAACTGTTTTTT
>few|TRBJ2-3|TRBV6-4|TRBD2
CAKSTSRDTQYF
TGTGCCAAGTCGACTAGCCGAGATACGCAGTATTTT
>many|TRBJ2-7|TRBV6-5|TRBD1
CASSLRLGQGSYEQYF
TGTGCCAGCAGTTTACGTTTGGGACAGGGTTCCTACGAGCAGTACTTC
>many|TRBJ2-1|TRBV5-4|TRBD2
CASRSGLAGGNEQFF
TGTGCCAGCAGATCCGGACTAGCGGGGGGCAATGAGCAGTTCTTC
>many|TRBJ2-1|TRBV29-1|-
CSDRIQTGPNEQFF
TGCAGCGACCGGATACAGACGGGGCCCAATGAGCAGTTCTTC
>few|TRBJ2-3|TRBV7-2|-
CASSSDTSDTQYF
TGTGCCAGCAGCTCCGACACCTCAGATACGCAGTATTTT
>few|TRBJ2-5|TRBV24-1|-
CATSDFGFRGGETQYF
TGTGCCACCAGTGATTTCGGGTTCAGGGGTGGTGAGACCCAGTACTTC
>many|TRBJ2-5|TRBV10-3|-
CAISDLGGTSETQYF
TGTGCCATCAGTGATTTGGGCGGGACTTCAGAGACCCAGTACTTC
>-|TRBJ2-2|TRBV5-1|-
CASSSVFRGNTGELFF
TGCGCCAGCAGCTCAGTTTTCAGGGGAAACACCGGGGAGCTGTTTTTT
>few|TRBJ2-5|TRBV7-9|-
CASSLRLAEQETQYF
TGTGCCAGCAGCCTCCGGTTAGCGGAACAAGAGACCCAGTACTTC
>few|TRBJ1-1|TRBV7-9|-
CASSLDGGLRNTEAFF
TGTGCCAGCAGCTTAGACGGGGGCCTGCGTAACACTGAAGCTTTCTTT
>-|TRBJ2-3|TRBV12-3/TRBV12-4|-
CASTPGLRTDTQYF
TGTGCCAGCACTCCCGGGCTGCGCACAGATACGCAGTATTTT
>many|TRBJ2-1|TRBV5-5|-
CASSLGSHGEQFF
TGTGCCAGCAGCTTGGGAAGTCACGGTGAGCAGTTCTTC
>many|TRBJ2-1|TRBV5-1|TRBD2
CASSHGLAGETSGEQFF
TGCGCCAGCAGCCATGGACTAGCGGGGGAGACCTCGGGAGAGCAGTTCTTC
>many|TRBJ1-2|TRBV7-9|TRBD1
CASSGTGTVNYGYTF
TGTGCCAGCAGCGGAACCGGGACAGTCAACTATGGCTACACCTTC
>many|TRBJ1-1|TRBV28|-
CASIGGSAFF
TGTGCCAGCATTGGGGGGTCGGCTTTCTTT
>many|TRBJ1-5|TRBV7-9|-
CASSRDGGGSNQPQHF
TGTGCCAGCAGCCGTGACGGGGGTGGTAGCAATCAGCCCCAGCATTTT
>many|TRBJ1-4|TRBV15|-
CATSRARALEKLFF
TGTGCCACCAGTCGGGCCCGAGCTTTGGAAAAACTGTTTTTT
>-|TRBJ2-1|TRBV11-2|TRBD1
CASSLVSIEDRDKNEQFF
TGTGCCAGCAGCTTAGTGAGTATTGAGGACAGGGACAAAAATGAGCAGTTCTTC
>many|TRBJ2-7|TRBV18|-
CASSPGIVEYEQYF
TGTGCCAGCTCACCGGGGATTGTGGAGTACGAGCAGTACTTC
>few|TRBJ1-2|TRBV10-3|-
CAIGRRMASDYGYTF
TGTGCCATCGGGCGGAGGATGGCCTCGGACTATGGCTACACCTTC
>many|TRBJ2-5|TRBV7-2|-
CASSFLGAQETQYF
TGTGCCAGCAGCTTCCTAGGTGCGCAAGAGACCCAGTACTTC
>-|TRBJ2-3|TRBV7-8|TRBD2
CASSLYVLAGELTDTQYF
TGTGCCAGCAGCTTATATGTCCTAGCGGGGGAACTCACAGATACGCAGTATTTT
>many|TRBJ2-5|TRBV5-1|-
CASSFEGETQYF
TGCGCCAGCAGTTTTGAAGGAGAGACCCAGTACTTC
>many|TRBJ2-5|TRBV9|-
CASSSGAQETQYF
TGTGCCAGCAGCTCGGGGGCTCAAGAGACCCAGTACTTC
>many|TRBJ2-2|TRBV4-2|-
CASSQDTLGAGTGELFF
TGTGCCAGCAGCCAAGATACGCTGGGGGCGGGCACCGGGGAGCTGTTTTTT
>-|TRBJ1-2|TRBV6-5|-
CASAGGYNGYTF
TGTGCCAGCGCGGGAGGATACAATGGCTACACCTTC
>many|TRBJ1-6|TRBV6-5|TRBD1
CASSYHRTGQNSPLHF
TGTGCCAGCAGTTACCATAGGACAGGGCAAAATTCACCCCTCCACTTT
>many|TRBJ2-1|TRBV20-1|TRBD2
CSARVSGGPGSYNEQFF
TGCAGTGCTAGAGTTAGCGGGGGGCCGGGCTCCTACAATGAGCAGTTCTTC
>-|TRBJ1-2|TRBV7-3|TRBD1
CASSSDPTGSYGYTF
TGTGCCAGCAGCTCAGATCCGACAGGGTCCTATGGCTACACCTTC
>many|TRBJ2-3|TRBV6-4|TRBD2
CASSDGPAGADTQYF
TGTGCCAGCAGTGACGGTCCAGCGGGGGCGGATACGCAGTATTTT
>many|TRBJ1-1|TRBV28|-
CASSGFDMAFF
TGTGCCAGCAGCGGGTTTGATATGGCTTTCTTT
>many|TRBJ2-4|TRBV7-2|-
CASSSAKSGIQYF
TGTGCCAGCAGCTCAGCGAAGTCGGGCATTCAGTACTTC
>many|TRBJ2-1|TRBV3-1|-
CASSPDGFGEQFF
TGTGCCAGCAGCCCCGACGGTTTTGGTGAGCAGTTCTTC